This paragraph reports one T cell receptor beta chain. Using immunoSEQ multiplex PCR, the repertoire was profiled, and TCRdb retains in-frame clones only, with some absent. The table shows about 380,000 clones, with 85% to 95% occurring only once. This CDR3 has 15 amino acids. V lost 5 bases, J lost 3 bases, and 4 bases stayed unmatched. Germline V gene data show CDR1 as SGHVS and CDR2 as FQNEAQ. The data are from a study of shared T cell receptors in the human thymus. Input material: thymocytes. The TCR originated in a human donor. The chain carries TRBV7-8 and TRBJ2-3; 11 positions match TRBD2. CDR3 nucleotide sequence: TGTGCCAGCAGCGTAACTAGCGGGAGAACAGATACGCAGTATTTT. Residues: CASSVTSGRTDTQYF.